This T cell receptor beta chain derives from a study of cytomegalovirus exposure and HLA in healthy donors. Primers included in the PCR were 60 Vbeta and 13 Jbeta primers. The data were produced by immunoSEQ multiplex PCR, yet TCRdb's version contains in-frame clones alone and is incomplete. The data contain 150,000 to 200,000 clones, roughly 83% of them singletons. CDR1 ENHRY and CDR2 SYGVKD come from the germline V gene. The CDR3 totals 15 residues. To note about this clone: The antigen is unknown. A junction boundary mismatches the germline segment, possibly from a read error.

The study's findings and limits: Later analysis showed TCR association rates varying by HLA locus, highest for DRB1 and lowest for HLA-C. TRBV6-2, TRBV6-3 and other indistinguishable V segments were excluded.

The chain is built from TRBV10-3 and TRBJ1-5; D may be TRBD1 (6 bases). The source material was PBMCs. This receptor was taken from a woman between 45 and 60 years old in good health and CMV-seronegative. CDR3 residues: CASSYSGVDNQPQHF. DNA of the CDR3: TGTGCCAGCAGTTACTCAGGGGTTGACAATCAGCCCCAGCATTTT.